Below, 4 T cell receptor beta chains from the same sample are listed, as sequenced in a study of T cell responses to AZD1222 COVID-19 vaccine. Generated by immunoSEQ multiplex PCR, the TCRdb table keeps only in-frame clones and is missing some. The sample carries some 80,000 clones, roughly 90% recorded once. The material sequenced was peripheral blood, taken on day 0 of AZD1222 vaccination. The receptors come from an adult in good health.

This rearrangement joins TRBV6-5 to TRBJ2-1; 8 bases are shared with TRBD1. The CDR3 is 16 residues long. Germline trimming cut 0 bases from V and 9 bases from J; bases unmatched to any gene: 10. Per germline, CDR1 MNHEY and CDR2 SVGAGI. CDR3 sequence reads: CASSYSQGARKGEQFF. The CDR3 coding sequence is TGTGCCAGCAGTTACTCGCAGGGGGCCAGGAAGGGTGAGCAGTTCTTC.

The table lists this clone with a few counts. This chain links TRBV18 with TRBJ1-1, with D perhaps TRBD1 (5 bases). Per the germline V gene, CDR1 is KGHSH and CDR2 is LQKENI. CDR3 length: 14 residues. Trimming stripped 5 bases from V and 1 base from J, with 11 bases between. CDR3 sequence reads: CASSGSQGNTEAFF. CDR3 sequence (DNA): TGTGCCAGCTCAGGTTCTCAGGGGAACACTGAAGCTTTCTTT.

For the CDR3, the DNA is TGTGCCAGCAGCCCCCCGTATACCCCCTACGAGCAGTACTTC. It specifies CASSPPYTPYEQYF. The rearrangement uses TRBV11-2 and TRBJ2-7, with D unresolved. The germline V and J ends were trimmed by 5 bases and 2 bases, with 13 bases remaining between them. The CDR3 spans 14 residues. CDR1 and CDR2 from the germline V gene are SGHAT and FQNNGV.

The chain uses TRBV7-8 and TRBJ2-7, with unresolved D. The germline gives CDR1 SGHVS, CDR2 FQNEAQ. V lost 5 bases, J lost 3 bases, and 11 bases lay in between. The CDR3 is made up of 13 amino acids. This CDR3 is CASSPTVGYEQYF. In nucleotides, the CDR3 is TGTGCCAGCAGCCCGACCGTAGGCTACGAGCAGTACTTC.